These T cell receptor beta chains were read from a single sample in a study of T cell responses to AZD1222 COVID-19 vaccine. Here immunoSEQ multiplex PCR was the method, and the copy in TCRdb shows in-frame clones only, minus some. The sample shows 90,000 to 120,000 clones, 80% to 95% of them seen only once. Sequences were derived from peripheral blood, sampled 28 days after the second AZD1222 dose. These TCRs come from an adult who received the AZD1222 COVID-19 vaccine. Both conserved end residues are part of each CDR3. D genes are given only for firm matches. Where a row states a size, it is once, few, many or the class of an expanded clone; other rows omit it.

size,D,V,J,CDR3,DNA
medium-sized,.,TRBV11-2,TRBJ1-4,CASKGGATNEKLFF,TGTGCCAGCAAGGGGGGGGCGACTAATGAAAAACTGTTTTTT
.,.,TRBV11-2,TRBJ2-1,CASSVSLGGANYNEQFF,TGTGCCAGCAGCGTATCCCTGGGCGGGGCGAACTACAATGAGCAGTTCTTC
.,TRBD1,TRBV3-1/TRBV3-2,TRBJ2-1,CASSQEGTVYNEQFF,TGTGCCAGCAGCCAAGAAGGGACAGTTTACAATGAGCAGTTCTTC
.,.,TRBV19,TRBJ2-4,CASSHPKNIQYF,TGTGCCAGTAGCCACCCCAAAAACATTCAGTACTTC
.,.,TRBV18,TRBJ1-4,CASSPGLGEKLFF,TGTGCCAGCTCACCGGGACTTGGTGAAAAACTGTTTTTT
.,TRBD1,TRBV19,TRBJ2-6,CASSTGTGGSGANVLTF,TGTGCCAGTAGTACCGGGACAGGGGGTTCAGGGGCCAACGTCCTGACTTTC
.,TRBD1,TRBV5-4,TRBJ2-7,CASSFQGASEQYF,TGTGCCAGCAGCTTTCAGGGGGCAAGCGAGCAGTACTTC
.,.,TRBV7-8,TRBJ1-1,CASSLEISRDTEAFF,TGTGCCAGCAGCTTAGAAATCTCCAGAGACACTGAAGCTTTCTTT
.,TRBD1,TRBV6-2/TRBV6-3,TRBJ2-3,CASSYRDRYPTDTQYF,TGTGCCAGCAGTTACCGGGACAGATACCCCACAGATACGCAGTATTTT
.,TRBD1,TRBV28,TRBJ2-1,CASSLGQGYEQFF,TGTGCCAGCAGTCTTGGACAGGGATATGAGCAGTTCTTC
.,.,TRBV5-1,TRBJ2-5,CASSLGRRQETQYF,TGCGCCAGCAGCCTAGGTCGGCGACAAGAGACCCAGTACTTC
.,.,TRBV3-1/TRBV3-2,TRBJ1-6,CASRSTGVYNSPLHF,TGTGCCAGCAGGTCAACCGGGGTTTATAATTCACCCCTCCACTTT
.,.,TRBV5-1,TRBJ1-1,CASSLGSGTEAFF,TGCGCCAGCAGCTTGGGGTCGGGGACTGAAGCTTTCTTT
.,.,TRBV20-1,TRBJ2-7,CSATDRQPYEQYF,TGCAGTGCTACTGACAGACAGCCCTACGAGCAGTACTTC
.,.,TRBV11-2,TRBJ1-2,CASSLGAANYGYTF,TGTGCCAGCAGCTTAGGGGCGGCCAACTATGGCTACACCTTC
.,.,TRBV6-4,TRBJ2-7,CASSDSGRNYEQYF,TGTGCCAGCAGTGACTCCGGGAGAAACTACGAGCAGTACTTC
.,TRBD1,TRBV6-5,TRBJ1-1,CASKSQGGPITEAFF,TGTGCCAGCAAATCACAGGGGGGGCCTATCACTGAAGCTTTCTTT
.,TRBD1,TRBV5-1,TRBJ2-7,CASSAEGTVSYEQYF,TGCGCCAGCAGCGCAGAAGGGACAGTATCCTACGAGCAGTACTTC
.,.,TRBV5-4,TRBJ2-3,CASSLRGTSTDTQYF,TGTGCCAGCAGCTTGCGGGGGACGAGCACAGATACGCAGTATTTT
.,TRBD1,TRBV4-1,TRBJ1-1,CASSQKAGAGQEAFF,TGCGCCAGCAGCCAAAAAGCCGGCGCGGGACAGGAAGCTTTCTTT
.,TRBD1,TRBV27,TRBJ1-6,CASSWTGTNSPLHF,TGTGCCAGCAGTTGGACAGGGACCAATTCACCCCTCCACTTT
.,TRBD1,TRBV18,TRBJ2-6,CASSPDRAGANVLTF,TGTGCCAGCTCACCCGACAGGGCTGGGGCCAACGTCCTGACTTTC
.,.,TRBV30,TRBJ1-3,CAWSVPRTSGNTIYF,TGTGCCTGGAGTGTACCCCGGACGTCTGGAAACACCATATATTTT
.,TRBD2,TRBV3-1/TRBV3-2,TRBJ2-2,CASSPLAGVNTGELFF,TGTGCCAGCAGCCCCCTAGCGGGAGTGAACACCGGGGAGCTGTTTTTT
.,.,TRBV19,TRBJ1-2,CASRTGTYGYTF,TGTGCCAGTCGTACAGGGACCTATGGCTACACCTTC
.,.,TRBV27,TRBJ2-2,CASSLSIRVNTGELFF,TGTGCCAGCAGTTTATCGATCAGAGTGAACACCGGGGAGCTGTTTTTT
.,TRBD2,TRBV9,TRBJ2-3,CASSVAPGGPGTDTQYF,TGTGCCAGCAGCGTAGCTCCGGGGGGTCCGGGCACAGATACGCAGTATTTT
.,TRBD1,TRBV28,TRBJ1-2,CASTQGGYGYTF,TGTGCCAGCACCCAGGGGGGATATGGCTACACCTTC